A single sample gave rise to the 5 T cell receptor beta chains below, sequenced in a study of radiotherapy plus CTLA-4 blockade in lung cancer. Clones were sequenced by immunoSEQ multiplex PCR, and TCRdb holds only the in-frame ones, with some missing. The top ten hold more than 8% of the sample, which has roughly 76,000 clones, 70% to 80% seen once. Sequenced material: peripheral blood, taken from a patient treated with radiotherapy plus ipilimumab. The receptors originated from a human donor with non-small cell lung cancer whose response to radiotherapy plus ipilimumab could not be evaluated.

The chain links TRBV6-5 to TRBJ1-2; 8 positions match TRBD1. The CDR3 loop spans 14 amino acids. Trimming at V came to 5 bases and at J to 4 bases, leaving 6 bases not matched to a gene. Per germline, CDR1 MNHEY and CDR2 SVGAGI. CDR3 amino acids: CASSERGQAYGYTF. The DNA of the CDR3 is TGTGCCAGCAGTGAAAGGGGACAGGCCTATGGCTACACCTTC.

The J gene is TRBJ2-1, the V gene TRBV7-6, with 7 bases that match TRBD2. Germline CDR1 SGHVS, CDR2 FNYEAQ. The CDR3 is 15 amino acids. With 3 bases clipped from V and 6 bases from J, the junction kept 8 bases outside the gene matches. The CDR3 nucleotides are TGTGCCAGCAGCTTTACCCGACTAGCCACCAATGAGCAGTTCTTC. Translation: CASSFTRLATNEQFF.

The chain couples TRBV2 to TRBJ2-7; 9 bases are shared with TRBD1. V was pared by 7 bases and J by 4 bases, with 8 bases of the junction left unmatched. Looked up from germline, CDR1 is SNHLY and CDR2 is FYNNEI. This CDR3 is 14 amino acids long. Written as DNA, the CDR3 is TGTGCCAGCAACCAACAGGGGGCTTCTTACGAGCAGTACTTC. Encoded protein: CASNQQGASYEQYF.

In its sample, this clone was seen a few times. The rearrangement joins TRBV27 to TRBJ1-3; the D is unclear. From germline, CDR1 is MNHEY and CDR2 SMNVEV (reference sequence). Trimming removed 4 bases from V and 3 bases from J, with 10 bases in between. There are 14 residues in the CDR3. The CDR3 loop is CASSSTDFGNTIYF. The CDR3 coding sequence is TGTGCCAGCAGTTCAACCGACTTTGGAAACACCATATATTTT.

This clone was detected once. The chain joins TRBV19 to TRBJ2-7, with 10 bases matching TRBD1. In germline, CDR1 is LNHDA, CDR2 SQIVND (reference sequence). The CDR3 has 14 amino acids. V gave up 5 bases and J gave up 3 bases; unmatched junction bases: 4. The CDR3 nucleotides read TGTGCCAGTAGTCCCGGACAGGGGGTCTACGAGCAGTACTTC. Protein: CASSPGQGVYEQYF.